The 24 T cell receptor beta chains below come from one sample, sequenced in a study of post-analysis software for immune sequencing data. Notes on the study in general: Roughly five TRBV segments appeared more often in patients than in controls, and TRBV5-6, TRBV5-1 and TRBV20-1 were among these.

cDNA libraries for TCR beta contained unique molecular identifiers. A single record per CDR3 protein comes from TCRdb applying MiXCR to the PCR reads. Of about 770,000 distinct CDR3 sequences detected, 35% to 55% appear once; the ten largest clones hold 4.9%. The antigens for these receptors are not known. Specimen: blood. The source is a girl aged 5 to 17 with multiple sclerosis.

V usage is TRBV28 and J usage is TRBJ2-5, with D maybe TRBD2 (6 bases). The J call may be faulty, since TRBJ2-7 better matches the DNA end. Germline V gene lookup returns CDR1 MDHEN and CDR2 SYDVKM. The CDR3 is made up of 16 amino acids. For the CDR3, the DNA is TGTGCCAGCAGTTTTCGTATGGGACTCCAGGAAGACGAGCAGTACTTC. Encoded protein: CASSFRMGLQEDEQYF.

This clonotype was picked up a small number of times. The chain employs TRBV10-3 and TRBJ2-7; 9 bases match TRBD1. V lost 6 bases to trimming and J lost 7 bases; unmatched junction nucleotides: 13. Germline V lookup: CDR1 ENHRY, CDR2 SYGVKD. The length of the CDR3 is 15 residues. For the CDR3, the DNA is TGTGCCATCAGCGGACCGGGACAGGGAGATGGGGAGCAGTACTTC. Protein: CAISGPGQGDGEQYF.

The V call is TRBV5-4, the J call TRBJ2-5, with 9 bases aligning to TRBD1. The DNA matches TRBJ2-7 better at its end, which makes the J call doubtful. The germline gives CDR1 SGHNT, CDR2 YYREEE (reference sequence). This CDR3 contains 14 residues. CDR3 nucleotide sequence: TGTGCCAGCAGCTTCGGGACAGGGCGCGACGAGCAGTACTTC. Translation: CASSFGTGRDEQYF.

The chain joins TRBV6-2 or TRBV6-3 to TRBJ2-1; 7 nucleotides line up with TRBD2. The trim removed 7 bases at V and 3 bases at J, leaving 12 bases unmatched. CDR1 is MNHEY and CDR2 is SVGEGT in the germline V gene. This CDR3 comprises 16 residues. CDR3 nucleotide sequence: TGTGCCAGCAACGAGGGAGGGGAATACCTCTACAATGAGCAGTTCTTC. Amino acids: CASNEGGEYLYNEQFF.

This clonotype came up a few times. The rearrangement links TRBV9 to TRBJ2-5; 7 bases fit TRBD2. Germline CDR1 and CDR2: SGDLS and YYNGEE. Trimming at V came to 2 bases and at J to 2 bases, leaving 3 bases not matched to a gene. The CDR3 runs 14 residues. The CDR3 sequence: CASSVASGQETQYF. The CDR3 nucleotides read TGTGCCAGCAGCGTGGCTAGCGGACAAGAGACCCAGTACTTC. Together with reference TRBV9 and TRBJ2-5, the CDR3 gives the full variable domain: DSGVTQTPKHLITATGQRVTLRCSPRSGDLSVYWYQQSLDQGLQFLIQYYNGEERAKGNILERFSAQQFPDLHSELNLSSLELGDSALYFCASSVASGQETQYFGPGTRLLVL.

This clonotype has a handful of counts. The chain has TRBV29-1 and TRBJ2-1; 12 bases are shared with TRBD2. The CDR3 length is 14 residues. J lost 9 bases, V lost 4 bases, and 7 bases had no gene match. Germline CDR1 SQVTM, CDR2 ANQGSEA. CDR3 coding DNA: TGCAGCGTTGGGTGGACTAGCGGGACGAGTGAGCAGTTCTTC. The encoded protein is CSVGWTSGTSEQFF.

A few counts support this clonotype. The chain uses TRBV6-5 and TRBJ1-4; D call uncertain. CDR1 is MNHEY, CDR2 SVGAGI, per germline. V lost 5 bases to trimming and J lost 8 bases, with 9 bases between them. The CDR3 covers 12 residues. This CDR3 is CASSGLGEKLFF. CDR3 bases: TGTGCCAGCAGTGGGTTGGGCGAAAAACTGTTTTTT.

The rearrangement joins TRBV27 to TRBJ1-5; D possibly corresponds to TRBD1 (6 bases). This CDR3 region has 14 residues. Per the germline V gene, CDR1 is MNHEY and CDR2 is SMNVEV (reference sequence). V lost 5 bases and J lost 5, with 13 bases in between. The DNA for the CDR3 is TGTGCCAGCAGTGTAGCAGGGGCACATCAGCCCCAGCATTTT. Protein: CASSVAGAHQPQHF.

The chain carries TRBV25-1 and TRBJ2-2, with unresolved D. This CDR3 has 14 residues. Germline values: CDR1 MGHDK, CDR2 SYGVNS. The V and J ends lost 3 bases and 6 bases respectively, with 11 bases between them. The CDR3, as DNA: TGTGCCAGCAGTGAGATTTCGGGCGCCGGGGAGCTGTTTTTT. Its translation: CASSEISGAGELFF.

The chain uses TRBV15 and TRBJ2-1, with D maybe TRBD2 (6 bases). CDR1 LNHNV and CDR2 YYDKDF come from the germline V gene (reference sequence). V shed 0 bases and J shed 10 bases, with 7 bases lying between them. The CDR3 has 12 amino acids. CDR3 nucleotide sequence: TGTGCCACCAGCAGAGATGGGAGGGAGCAGTTCTTC. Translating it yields CATSRDGREQFF. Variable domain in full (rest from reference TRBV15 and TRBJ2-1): DAMVIQNPRYQVTQFGKPVTLSCSQTLNHNVMYWYQQKSSQAPKLLFHYYDKDFNNEADTPDNFQSRRPNTSFCFLDIRSPGLGDTAMYLCATSRDGREQFFGPGTRLTVL.

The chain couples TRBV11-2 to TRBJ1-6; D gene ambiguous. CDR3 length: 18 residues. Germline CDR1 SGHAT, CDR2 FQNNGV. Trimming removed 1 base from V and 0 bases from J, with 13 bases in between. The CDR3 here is CASSLALDGSSYNSPLHF. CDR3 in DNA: TGTGCCAGCAGCTTAGCCCTGGACGGGAGCTCCTATAATTCACCCCTCCACTTT.

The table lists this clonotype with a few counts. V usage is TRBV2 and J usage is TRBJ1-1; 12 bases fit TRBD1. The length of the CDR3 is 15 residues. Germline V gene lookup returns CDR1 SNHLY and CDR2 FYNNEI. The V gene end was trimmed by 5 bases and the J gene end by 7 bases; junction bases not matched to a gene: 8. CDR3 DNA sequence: TGTGCCAGCAGTCCCGGGACAGGGGGCATGATTGAAGCTTTCTTT. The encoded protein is CASSPGTGGMIEAFF.

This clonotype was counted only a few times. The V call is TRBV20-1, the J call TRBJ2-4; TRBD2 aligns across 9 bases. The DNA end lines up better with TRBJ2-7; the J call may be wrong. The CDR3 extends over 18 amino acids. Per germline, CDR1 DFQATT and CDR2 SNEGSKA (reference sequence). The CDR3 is CSARDGLRREGLPYEQYF. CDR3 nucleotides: TGCAGTGCTAGAGATGGTTTGAGGCGGGAGGGCCTTCCCTACGAGCAGTACTTC.

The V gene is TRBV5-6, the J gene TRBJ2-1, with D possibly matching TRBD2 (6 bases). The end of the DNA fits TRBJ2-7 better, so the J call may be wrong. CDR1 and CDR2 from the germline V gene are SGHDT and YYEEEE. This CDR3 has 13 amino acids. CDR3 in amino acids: CASSPDRGKEQYF. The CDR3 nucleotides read TGTGCCAGCAGCCCCGACCGGGGGAAAGAGCAGTACTTC.

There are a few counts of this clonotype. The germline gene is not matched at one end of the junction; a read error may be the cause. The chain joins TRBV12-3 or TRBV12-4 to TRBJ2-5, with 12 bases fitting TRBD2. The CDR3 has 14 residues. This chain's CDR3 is CASSLAGGPETQYF. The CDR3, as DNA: TGTGCCAGCAGTCTAGCGGGAGGGCCAGAGACCCAGTACTTC.

The CDR3 is CASSEFFEGASYTF. The CDR3 DNA reads TGTGCCAGCAGTGAATTTTTCGAGGGGGCGAGCTACACCTTC. The rearrangement joins TRBV25-1 to TRBJ1-2; 7 nucleotides line up with TRBD1. This CDR3 contains 14 residues. The germline V gene encodes CDR1 MGHDK and CDR2 SYGVNS. V was pared by 1 base and J by 9 bases, with 8 bases of the junction left unmatched.

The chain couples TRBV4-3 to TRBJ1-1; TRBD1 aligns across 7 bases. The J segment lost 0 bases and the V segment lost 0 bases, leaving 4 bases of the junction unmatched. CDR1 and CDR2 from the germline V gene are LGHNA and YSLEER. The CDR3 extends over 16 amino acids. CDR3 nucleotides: TGCGCCAGCAGCCAAGATAGGGACAGCCTGAACACTGAAGCTTTCTTT. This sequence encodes CASSQDRDSLNTEAFF.

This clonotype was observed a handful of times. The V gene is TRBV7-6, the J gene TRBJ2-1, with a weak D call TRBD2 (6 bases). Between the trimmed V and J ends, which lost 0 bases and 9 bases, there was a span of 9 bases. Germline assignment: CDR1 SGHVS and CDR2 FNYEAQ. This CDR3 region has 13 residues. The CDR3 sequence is CASSLALATEQFF. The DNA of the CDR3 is TGTGCCAGCAGCTTAGCACTAGCTACTGAGCAGTTCTTC.

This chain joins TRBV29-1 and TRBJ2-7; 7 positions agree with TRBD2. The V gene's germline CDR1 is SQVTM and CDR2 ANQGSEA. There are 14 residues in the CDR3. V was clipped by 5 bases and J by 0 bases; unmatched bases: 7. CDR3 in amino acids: CSVRVGGSSYEQYF. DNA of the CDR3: TGCAGCGTTCGCGTGGGGGGGAGCTCCTACGAGCAGTACTTC.

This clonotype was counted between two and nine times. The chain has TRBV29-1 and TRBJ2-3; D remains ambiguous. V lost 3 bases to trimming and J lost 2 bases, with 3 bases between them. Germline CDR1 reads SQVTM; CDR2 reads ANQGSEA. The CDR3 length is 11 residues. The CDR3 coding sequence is TGCAGCGTTGACGTCACAGATACGCAGTATTTT. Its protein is CSVDVTDTQYF.

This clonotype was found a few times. CDR3 amino acids: CASSLALSGGSTDTQYF. CDR3 nucleotide sequence: TGTGCCAGCAGCTTAGCGCTGAGCGGAGGGAGCACAGATACGCAGTATTTT. The V call is TRBV7-2, the J call TRBJ2-3, with a tentative D call TRBD2 (6 bases). V lost 0 bases to trimming and J lost 0 bases, with 13 bases between them. The CDR3 length is 17 residues. Germline assignment: CDR1 SGHTA and CDR2 FQGNSA.

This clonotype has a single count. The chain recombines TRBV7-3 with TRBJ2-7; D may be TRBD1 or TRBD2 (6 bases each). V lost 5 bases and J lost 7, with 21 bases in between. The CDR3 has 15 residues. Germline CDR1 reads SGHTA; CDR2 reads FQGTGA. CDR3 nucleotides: TGTGCCAGCAGCCCGGGGGCAGGGGCCCCCTGGGAGCAGTACTTC. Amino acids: CASSPGAGAPWEQYF.

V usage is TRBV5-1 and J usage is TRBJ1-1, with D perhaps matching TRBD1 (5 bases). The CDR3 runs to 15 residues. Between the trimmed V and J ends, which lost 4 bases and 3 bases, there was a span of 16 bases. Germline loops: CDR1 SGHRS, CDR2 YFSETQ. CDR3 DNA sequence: TGCGCCAGCAGCCCCACGGCAGGGCGGGACACTGAAGCTTTCTTT. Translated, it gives CASSPTAGRDTEAFF.

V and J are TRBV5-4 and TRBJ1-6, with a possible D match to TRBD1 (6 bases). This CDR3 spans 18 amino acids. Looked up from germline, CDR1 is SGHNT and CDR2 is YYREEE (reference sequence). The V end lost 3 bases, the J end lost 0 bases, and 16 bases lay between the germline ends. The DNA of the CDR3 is TGTGCCAGCAGCTCGGAACAGGGTTGGAGCTCCTATAATTCACCCCTCCACTTT. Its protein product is CASSSEQGWSSYNSPLHF.